This T cell receptor beta chain emerged from a study of T cell clonality in common variable immunodeficiency. This clone was found many times. Its antigen is still unknown. The read terminates 3 residues before the CDR3 end, so the remaining end is supplied by the germline J gene. Caucasian heritage predominated among both patients and controls. Donors gave roughly 5 to 8 ml heparinized peripheral whole blood. In germline, CDR1 is KGHSH, CDR2 LQKENI. There are 17 residues in the CDR3. The ends lost 5 bases at V and 8 bases at J; junction bases unmatched: 15. TCRdb keeps only in-frame clones here, not all; method: immunoSEQ multiplex PCR. The sample has roughly 60,000 clones, none seen only once. Study findings and constraints: In common variable immunodeficiency, TCR beta chains reportedly carried fewer deletions and N-nucleotide insertions.

The chain combines TRBV18 with TRBJ1-4, with 9 bases identical to TRBD1. This TCR was recovered from a person aged 18 to 75 in good health. The sequencing input was peripheral blood mononuclear cells. This CDR3 is CASSSRSGDRVVEKLFF. The sequenced part of the CDR3 DNA is TGTGCCAGCTCATCTCGTTCGGGGGACAGGGTGGTCGAAAAA.